This T cell receptor beta chain emerged from a study of T cells after yellow fever vaccination. Study at large: Preparing low-cell-number fractions relied on SMART-Seq v4 Ultra Low Input. The study's findings and limits: FACS-sorted repertoires might harbor abundant contaminating clonotypes from the bulk population. Secondary responses were weaker yet peaked faster, day 5 versus 15. The booster response re-showed most primary clones: approximately 95% CD4, roughly 91% CD8.

The sample holds many counts of this clonotype. What it recognizes is unknown. TCRdb re-called the 5' RACE reads through MiXCR, storing one row per CDR3 protein. The table lists some 250,000 distinct CDR3 sequences, 3.6% of them singletons. This TCR came from a man aged 18 to 29 who received the YFV17D yellow fever vaccine. Source: PBMCs, taken 15 days after the yellow fever booster vaccination.

CDR3 loop: CASSQGGAEQYF. The CDR3 nucleotides read TGCGCCAGCAGCCAAGGAGGAGCCGAGCAGTACTTC. The chain carries TRBV4-1 and TRBJ2-7; D ambiguous. V lost 1 base to trimming and J lost 6 bases, with 7 bases between them. Germline V gene sequence: CDR1 MGHRA, CDR2 YSYEKL. This CDR3 comprises 12 residues.